Listed below are T cell receptor beta chains from one sample, sequenced in a study of T cell repertoires in cytomegalovirus infection. These TCRs' antigens remain unknown. TCRdb independently ran MiXCR on the reads; one entry per CDR3 protein. The top ten hold 59% of the sample, which has some 71,000 distinct CDR3 sequences, more than 25% seen once. Sample: CD8+ T cells from cultured PBMCs, taken from culture after CMV antigen stimulation. These receptors all come from a human donor in good health (CMV status not recorded). Some clones in this sample may be carry-over from other donors' samples. Each CDR3 is given with its conserved first and last residue. A D gene is named only where the DNA matches it firmly. Rows give clone size only sometimes, using once, few, many, or a class for an expanded clone.

v_call	d_call	clone_size	j_call	cdr3_aa	cdr3_nt
TRBV6-1	NA	NA	TRBJ2-1	CASGAPINEQFF	TGTGCCAGCGGGGCACCGATCAATGAGCAGTTCTTC
TRBV27	NA	NA	TRBJ1-2	CASSPAPVSYGYTF	TGTGCCAGCAGTCCTGCGCCGGTTAGCTATGGCTACACCTTC
TRBV3-1	NA	few	TRBJ1-4	CASSQGKGRKEKLFF	TGTGCCAGCAGCCAAGGCAAGGGCCGTAAGGAAAAACTGTTTTTT
TRBV7-6	NA	NA	TRBJ1-4	CASSLEGGATNEKLFF	TGTGCCAGCAGCCTCGAGGGGGGAGCAACTAATGAAAAACTGTTTTTT
TRBV20-1	TRBD1	NA	TRBJ2-2	CSAREVRGLTGELFF	TGCAGTGCTAGGGAGGTCAGGGGGTTAACCGGGGAGCTGTTTTTT
TRBV7-2	TRBD1	many	TRBJ2-7	CASSSTGPYEQYF	TGTGCCAGCAGCTCGACAGGGCCCTACGAGCAGTACTTC
TRBV10-3	NA	few	TRBJ2-1	CAISESGLGNNEQFF	TGTGCCATCAGTGAGTCGGGGCTAGGTAACAATGAGCAGTTCTTC
TRBV7-8	TRBD2	few	TRBJ2-1	CASFWGGIHNEQFF	TGTGCCAGCTTCTGGGGGGGGATACACAATGAGCAGTTCTTC
TRBV6-5	NA	NA	TRBJ2-5	CASSWQETQYF	TGTGCCAGCAGCTGGCAAGAGACCCAGTACTTC
TRBV20-1	NA	few	TRBJ2-1	CSATPAGAPRDEQFF	TGCAGTGCCACACCCGCGGGGGCCCCGCGTGATGAGCAGTTCTTC
TRBV7-3	NA	NA	TRBJ2-5	CASSPDGGLASQTQYF	TGTGCCAGCAGCCCGGATGGGGGGCTAGCGAGCCAGACCCAGTACTTC
TRBV7-9	TRBD1	many	TRBJ2-7	CASSAGQGANSYEQYF	TGTGCCAGCAGCGCAGGACAGGGGGCGAACTCCTACGAGCAGTACTTC
TRBV7-6	TRBD2	many	TRBJ2-2	CASSSHPGGGSNTGELFF	TGTGCCAGCAGCTCCCACCCGGGCGGGGGGTCGAACACCGGGGAGCTGTTTTTT
TRBV12-5	NA	NA	TRBJ2-1	CASGLVQVVFNEQFF	TGTGCTAGTGGTTTGGTACAAGTGGTATTCAATGAGCAGTTCTTC
TRBV14	NA	NA	TRBJ2-7	CASSLPGLSYEQYF	TGTGCCAGCAGCCTACCGGGTCTCTCCTACGAGCAGTACTTC
TRBV15	TRBD2	NA	TRBJ2-7	CATSSGRGSEQYF	TGTGCCACCAGCAGCGGGAGGGGAAGCGAGCAGTACTTC
TRBV7-8	TRBD2	few	TRBJ2-7	CASSSGRGYEQYF	TGTGCCAGCAGTAGCGGGAGAGGGTACGAGCAGTACTTC
TRBV29-1	NA	few	TRBJ2-7	CSVEDPRGGGSYEQYF	TGCAGCGTTGAAGACCCCAGGGGCGGGGGCTCCTACGAGCAGTACTTC
TRBV4-3	NA	few	TRBJ1-1	CASSQDLSLSTEAFF	TGCGCCAGCAGCCAAGATCTGTCCTTATCCACTGAAGCTTTCTTT
TRBV28	NA	many	TRBJ1-1	CASSLGGLHTEAFF	TGTGCCAGCAGTTTGGGGGGGTTGCACACTGAAGCTTTCTTT
TRBV20-1	NA	many	TRBJ2-1	CSARSTVSSNEQFF	TGCAGTGCTAGAAGCACGGTTTCCTCTAATGAGCAGTTCTTC